This entry lists 10 T cell receptor beta chains sequenced from one sample in a study of shared clonotypes between healthy human individuals. Positive CCR7 selection of CD45RO-negative cells yielded the naive CD8 cells, and terminally differentiated effector memory CD45RA+ cells were excluded. Only in-frame clones appear in the TCRdb table, and some are missing; sequencing was by immunoSEQ multiplex PCR. Of about 870,000 clones in the sample, 92% are singletons; the top ten hold around 24%. Material for sequencing was naive CD8+ T cells sorted from blood. Receptor source: a man younger than 40 in good health.

This clone was found once. V is TRBV6-5 and J is TRBJ1-2; TRBD1 is a possible D gene (6 bases). This CDR3 comprises 13 residues. The V end lost 5 bases, the J end lost 6 bases, and 13 bases lay between the germline ends. Looked up from germline, CDR1 is MNHEY and CDR2 is SVGAGI. CDR3 bases: TGTGCCAGCAGTACTGGGGGCGCGCATGGCTACACCTTC. Protein: CASSTGGAHGYTF.

This clone was observed a few times. The V gene is TRBV7-9, the J gene TRBJ2-7, with a tentative D call TRBD1 (6 bases). There are 13 residues in the CDR3. Germline values: CDR1 SEHNR, CDR2 FQNEAQ (reference sequence). V dropped 5 bases and J dropped 2 bases, with 10 bases sitting between them. The CDR3 loop reads CASSKGHPYEQYF. For the CDR3, the DNA is TGTGCCAGCAGCAAGGGACATCCCTACGAGCAGTACTTC.

V gene TRBV27 combines with J gene TRBJ2-7, with D maybe TRBD1 (5 bases). Germline-derived CDR1 and CDR2 are MNHEY and SMNVEV (reference sequence). This CDR3 has 12 amino acids. The germline V and J ends were trimmed by 8 bases and 5 bases, with 13 bases remaining between them. The CDR3 reads CASGLGPHEQYF. The CDR3 DNA follows: TGTGCCAGCGGTCTGGGGCCGCACGAGCAGTACTTC.

The gene calls are TRBV7-8 and TRBJ2-5, with TRBD2 as a possible D gene (6 bases). The CDR3 totals 15 residues. Per the germline V gene, CDR1 is SGHVS and CDR2 is FQNEAQ. Between the trimmed V and J ends, which lost 7 bases and 2 bases, there was a span of 17 bases. CDR3: CASTPTLGGQETQYF. The CDR3 region has the DNA TGTGCCAGCACGCCAACCTTGGGGGGACAAGAGACCCAGTACTTC.

J is TRBJ1-2 and V is TRBV27; D remains ambiguous. The V gene lost 1 base and the J gene lost 5 bases, with 8 bases spanning the gap. The germline gives CDR1 MNHEY, CDR2 SMNVEV (reference sequence). This CDR3 is built from 13 residues. CDR3 in DNA: TGTGCCAGCAGTTTATACGCAGGATATGGCTACACCTTC. This encodes CASSLYAGYGYTF.

Regarding this clone: Other DNA sequences in the sample encode the same CDR3. CDR3 coding DNA: TGTGCCAGCGGAAGTGAGCAGTTCTTC. It translates to CASGSEQFF. The chain employs TRBV9 and TRBJ2-1; D ambiguous. CDR1 and CDR2 (germline): SGDLS, YYNGEE. The CDR3 is made up of 9 amino acids. The V gene lost 7 bases and the J gene lost 9 bases, with 5 bases spanning the gap. Looking up the rest from reference TRBV9 and TRBJ2-1 gives the full variable domain: DSGVTQTPKHLITATGQRVTLRCSPRSGDLSVYWYQQSLDQGLQFLIQYYNGEERAKGNILERFSAQQFPDLHSELNLSSLELGDSALYFCASGSEQFFGPGTRLTVL.

The rearrangement uses TRBV18 and TRBJ2-7; 13 bases fit TRBD2. The CDR3 runs 18 residues. The junction had 11 bases not matched to a gene; V was cut back by 3 bases and J by 3 bases. Germline V gene lookup returns CDR1 KGHSH and CDR2 LQKENI. This CDR3 reads CASSPTKELAGGFYEQYF. CDR3 nucleotides: TGTGCCAGCTCACCTACTAAGGAACTAGCGGGAGGGTTCTACGAGCAGTACTTC.

This clone was detected a few times. The chain carries TRBV7-2 and TRBJ2-7; 7 nucleotides line up with TRBD2. Germline loops: CDR1 SGHTA, CDR2 FQGNSA. The junction had 3 bases not matched to a gene; V was cut back by 3 bases and J by 4 bases. CDR3 length equals 13 residues. DNA for the CDR3: TGTGCCAGCAGCTTCTGGGGGGGGTACGAGCAGTACTTC. Residues: CASSFWGGYEQYF.

J is TRBJ2-7 and V is TRBV7-9, with D perhaps being TRBD1 or TRBD2 (5 bases each). Germline assignment: CDR1 SEHNR and CDR2 FQNEAQ (reference sequence). Trimming stripped 5 bases from V and 0 bases from J, with 17 bases between. The CDR3 is made up of 16 amino acids. The CDR3 loop reads CASSGRDVEPSYEQYF. CDR3 DNA sequence: TGTGCCAGCAGCGGAAGGGACGTCGAGCCCTCCTACGAGCAGTACTTC.

The chain couples TRBV6-6 to TRBJ2-7, with no clear D. Trimming shortened V by 4 bases and J by 7 bases, and 11 bases separated the two germline ends. The germline V gene has CDR1 MNHNY and CDR2 SVGAGI (reference sequence). The CDR3 spans 12 residues. The CDR3 region has the DNA TGTGCCAGCAGTTTGGGTCCTAAAGAGCAGTACTTC. Its protein is CASSLGPKEQYF.